This T cell receptor (beta chain) was captured by sequencing in a study of OX40 agonist ivuxolimab in advanced cancers. Background on the study: Ivuxolimab is a fully human IgG2 antibody that activates OX40 (CD134). The dose of intravenous ivuxolimab that patients received every 2 weeks ranged from 0.01 to 10 mg/kg. Study-wide findings and caveats: At doses 0.1 to 3.0 mg/kg, CD4+ and CD8+ clones expanded. Relative to CD4+ cells, CD8+ T cells on average had more expanded clones.

The CDR3 runs to 14 residues. In germline, CDR1 is SGDLS, CDR2 YYNGEE. V was cut by 4 bases and J by 4 bases, with 14 bases left in between. In its sample, this clone was seen a few times. Its antigen is as yet unknown. Using immunoSEQ multiplex PCR, the repertoire was profiled, and TCRdb retains in-frame clones only, with some absent. The table has some 60,000 clones, roughly 85% seen once. The receptor was derived from an adult with an advanced solid tumor such as melanoma, head and neck, liver or kidney cancer. The V call is TRBV9, the J call TRBJ1-2; D remains unclear. The sequenced sample was CD4+ or CD8+ T cells sorted from blood, obtained in a trial of the OX40 agonist ivuxolimab. The CDR3 region is CASSPPNPGYGYTF. The CDR3 DNA follows: TGTGCCAGCAGCCCCCCCAATCCCGGCTATGGCTACACCTTC.